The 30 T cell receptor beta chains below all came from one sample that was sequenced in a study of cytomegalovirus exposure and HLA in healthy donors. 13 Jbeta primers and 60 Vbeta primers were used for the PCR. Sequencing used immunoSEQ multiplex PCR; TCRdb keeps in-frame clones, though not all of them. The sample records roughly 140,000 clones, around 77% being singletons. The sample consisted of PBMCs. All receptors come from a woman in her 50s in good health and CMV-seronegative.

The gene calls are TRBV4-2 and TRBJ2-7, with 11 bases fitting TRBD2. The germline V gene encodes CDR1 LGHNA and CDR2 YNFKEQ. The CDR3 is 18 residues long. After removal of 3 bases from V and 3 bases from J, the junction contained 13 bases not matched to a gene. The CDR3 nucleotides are TGTGCCAGCAGCCAGATGGCGCCTAGCGGGGGGTCCGACTACGAGCAGTACTTC. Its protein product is CASSQMAPSGGSDYEQYF.

CDR3 DNA: TGTGCCAGCAGCTTATCAGGGTTCTACGAGCAGTACTTC. This gives the protein CASSLSGFYEQYF. The chain recombines TRBV11-2 with TRBJ2-7, with D possibly TRBD1 on 5 matching bases. In germline, CDR1 is SGHAT, CDR2 FQNNGV. The CDR3 loop spans 13 amino acids. V dropped 2 bases and J dropped 3 bases, with 8 bases sitting between them.

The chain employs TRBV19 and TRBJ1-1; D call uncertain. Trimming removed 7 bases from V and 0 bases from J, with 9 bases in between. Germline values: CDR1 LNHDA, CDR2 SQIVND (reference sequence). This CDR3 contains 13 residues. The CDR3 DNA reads TGTGCCAGTACTCTGCGGCTGAACACTGAAGCTTTCTTT. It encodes CASTLRLNTEAFF.

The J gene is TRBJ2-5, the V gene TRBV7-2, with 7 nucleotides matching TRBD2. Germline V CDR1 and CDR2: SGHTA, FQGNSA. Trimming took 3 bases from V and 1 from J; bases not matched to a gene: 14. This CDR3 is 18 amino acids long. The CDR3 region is CASSLNGGGPTLQETQYF. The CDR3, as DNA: TGTGCCAGCAGCTTGAATGGGGGGGGACCCACCCTCCAAGAGACCCAGTACTTC.

CDR3 DNA sequence: TGCGCCAGCAGTCAATCGAGAGGGGAGGCCCCCTACGAGCAGTACTTC. It encodes CASSQSRGEAPYEQYF. V usage is TRBV23-1 and J usage is TRBJ2-7, with D perhaps TRBD2 (6 bases). TRBV23-1 is an ORF, and what it does is uncertain. V was trimmed by 0 bases and J by 2 bases, leaving 14 bases between them. The CDR3 totals 16 residues.

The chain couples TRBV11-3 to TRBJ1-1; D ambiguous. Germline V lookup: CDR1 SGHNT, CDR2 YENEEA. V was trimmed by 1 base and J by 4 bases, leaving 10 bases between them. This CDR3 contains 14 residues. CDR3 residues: CASSLGPESTEAFF. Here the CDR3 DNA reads TGTGCCAGCAGCTTAGGACCGGAGTCCACTGAAGCTTTCTTT.

The CDR3 nucleotides are TGTGCCAGCCGGTCCTTAAGGAGAACAGGCTCCTCTGGAAACACCATATATTTT. This gives the protein CASRSLRRTGSSGNTIYF. V gene TRBV2 combines with J gene TRBJ1-3; D perhaps matches TRBD1 (5 bases). CDR3 size: 18 residues. Germline CDR1 and CDR2: SNHLY and FYNNEI. Trimming removed 8 bases from V and 0 bases from J, with 23 bases in between.

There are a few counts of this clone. This chain's CDR3 is CASSTDGYGYTF. CDR3 nucleotide sequence: TGTGCCAGCAGCACAGACGGATATGGCTACACCTTC. The chain uses TRBV4-2 and TRBJ1-2; no definite D call. The CDR3 is 12 residues long. The V end was cut by 5 bases, the J end by 5 bases, with 9 bases between. Germline CDR1 and CDR2: LGHNA and YNFKEQ.

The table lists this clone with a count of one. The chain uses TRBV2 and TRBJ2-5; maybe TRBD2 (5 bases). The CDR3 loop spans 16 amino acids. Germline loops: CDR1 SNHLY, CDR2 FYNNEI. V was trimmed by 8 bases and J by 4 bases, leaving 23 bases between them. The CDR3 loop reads CASAPLAPAGGETQYF. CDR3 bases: TGTGCCAGCGCCCCTTTAGCCCCTGCAGGAGGAGAGACCCAGTACTTC.

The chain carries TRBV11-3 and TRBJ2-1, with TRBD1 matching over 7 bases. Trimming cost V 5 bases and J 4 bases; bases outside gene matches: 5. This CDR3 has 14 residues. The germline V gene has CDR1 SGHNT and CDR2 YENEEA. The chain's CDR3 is CASSPRDRYNEQFF. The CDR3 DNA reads TGTGCCAGCAGCCCCCGGGACAGATACAATGAGCAGTTCTTC.

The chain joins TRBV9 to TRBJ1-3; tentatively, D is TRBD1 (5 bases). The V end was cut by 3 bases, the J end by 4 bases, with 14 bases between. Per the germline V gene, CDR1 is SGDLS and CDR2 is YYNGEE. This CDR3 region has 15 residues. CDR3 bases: TGTGCCAGCAGCGCTGGGGGGGAGGCCGGAAACACCATATATTTT. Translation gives CASSAGGEAGNTIYF.

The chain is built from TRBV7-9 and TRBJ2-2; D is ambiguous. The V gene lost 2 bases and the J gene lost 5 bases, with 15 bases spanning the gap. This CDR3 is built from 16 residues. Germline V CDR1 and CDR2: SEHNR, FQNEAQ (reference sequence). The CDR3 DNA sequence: TGTGCCAGCAGCTTATGGCCGACATCCCTTACCGGGGAGCTGTTTTTT. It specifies CASSLWPTSLTGELFF.

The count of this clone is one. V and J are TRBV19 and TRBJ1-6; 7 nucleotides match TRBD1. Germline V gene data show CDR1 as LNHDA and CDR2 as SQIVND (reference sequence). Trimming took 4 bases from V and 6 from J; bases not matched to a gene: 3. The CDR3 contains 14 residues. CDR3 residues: CASSTTGANSPLHF. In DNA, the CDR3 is TGTGCCAGTAGTACCACAGGGGCTAATTCACCCCTCCACTTT.

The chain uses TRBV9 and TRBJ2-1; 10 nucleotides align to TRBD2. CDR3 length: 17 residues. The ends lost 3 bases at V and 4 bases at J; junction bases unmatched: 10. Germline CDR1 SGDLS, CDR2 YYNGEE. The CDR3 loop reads CASSATLGLAAYNEQFF. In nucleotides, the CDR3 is TGTGCCAGCAGCGCGACTTTAGGACTAGCGGCATACAATGAGCAGTTCTTC.

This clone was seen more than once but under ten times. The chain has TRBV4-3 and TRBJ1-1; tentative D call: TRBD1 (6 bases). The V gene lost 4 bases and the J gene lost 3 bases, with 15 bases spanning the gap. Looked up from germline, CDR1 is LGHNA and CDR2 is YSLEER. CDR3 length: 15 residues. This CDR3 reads CASSPNRVLYTEAFF. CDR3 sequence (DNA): TGCGCCAGCAGCCCGAACAGGGTGCTGTACACTGAAGCTTTCTTT.

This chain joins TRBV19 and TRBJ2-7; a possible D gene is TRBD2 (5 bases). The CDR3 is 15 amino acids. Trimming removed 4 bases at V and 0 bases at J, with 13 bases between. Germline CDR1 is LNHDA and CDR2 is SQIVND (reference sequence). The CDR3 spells CASSTRGSFSYEQYF. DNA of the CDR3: TGTGCCAGTAGTACCCGGGGTAGTTTCTCCTACGAGCAGTACTTC.

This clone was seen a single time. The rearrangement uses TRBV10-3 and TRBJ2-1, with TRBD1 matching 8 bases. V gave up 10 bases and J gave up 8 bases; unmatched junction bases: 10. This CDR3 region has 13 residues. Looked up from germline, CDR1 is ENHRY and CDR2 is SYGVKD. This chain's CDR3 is CATGQGGSDEQFF. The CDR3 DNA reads TGTGCCACAGGACAGGGAGGATCGGATGAGCAGTTCTTC.

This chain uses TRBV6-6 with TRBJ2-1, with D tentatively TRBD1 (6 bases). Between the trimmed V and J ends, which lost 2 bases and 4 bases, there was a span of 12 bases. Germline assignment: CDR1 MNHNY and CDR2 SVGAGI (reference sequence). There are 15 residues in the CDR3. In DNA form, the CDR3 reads TGTGCCAGCAGTTACCAGGGGCTTCCTTACAATGAGCAGTTCTTC. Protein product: CASSYQGLPYNEQFF.

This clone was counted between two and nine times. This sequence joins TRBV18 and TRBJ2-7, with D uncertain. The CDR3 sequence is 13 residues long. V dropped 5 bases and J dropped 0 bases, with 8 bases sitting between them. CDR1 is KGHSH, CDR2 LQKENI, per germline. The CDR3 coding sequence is TGTGCCAGCTCAGATAGGAGCTCCTACGAGCAGTACTTC. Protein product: CASSDRSSYEQYF.

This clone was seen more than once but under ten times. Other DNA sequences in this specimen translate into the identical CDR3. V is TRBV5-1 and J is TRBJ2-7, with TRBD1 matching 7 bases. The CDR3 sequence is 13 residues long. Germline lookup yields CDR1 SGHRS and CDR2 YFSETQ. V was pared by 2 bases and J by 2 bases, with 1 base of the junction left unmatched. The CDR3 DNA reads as TGCGCCAGCAGCTTCGGACAGGCCTACGAGCAGTACTTC. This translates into CASSFGQAYEQYF.

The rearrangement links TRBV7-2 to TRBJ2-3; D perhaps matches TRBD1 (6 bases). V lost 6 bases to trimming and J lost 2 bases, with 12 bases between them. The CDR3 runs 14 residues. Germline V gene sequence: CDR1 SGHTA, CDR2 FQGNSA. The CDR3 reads CASSLQGTTDTQYF. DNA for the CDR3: TGTGCCAGCAGTTTACAGGGTACCACAGATACGCAGTATTTT.

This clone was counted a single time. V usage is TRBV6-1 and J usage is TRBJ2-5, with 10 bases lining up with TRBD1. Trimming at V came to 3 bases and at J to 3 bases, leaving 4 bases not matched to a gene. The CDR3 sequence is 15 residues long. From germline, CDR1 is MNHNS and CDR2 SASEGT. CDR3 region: CASSDRDRGEETQYF. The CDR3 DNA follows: TGTGCCAGCAGTGACCGGGACAGGGGAGAAGAGACCCAGTACTTC.

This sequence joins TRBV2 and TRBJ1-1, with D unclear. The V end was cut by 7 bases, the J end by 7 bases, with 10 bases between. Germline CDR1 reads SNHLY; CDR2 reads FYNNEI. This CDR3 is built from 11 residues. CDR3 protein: CASTVTVEAFF. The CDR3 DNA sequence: TGTGCCAGCACCGTTACAGTTGAAGCTTTCTTT.

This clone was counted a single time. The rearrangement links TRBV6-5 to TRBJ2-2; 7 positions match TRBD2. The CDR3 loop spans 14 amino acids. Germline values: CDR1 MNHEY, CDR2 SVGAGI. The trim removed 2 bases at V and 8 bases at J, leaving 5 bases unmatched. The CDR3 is CASSYGGEGGELFF. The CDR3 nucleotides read TGTGCCAGCAGTTACGGGGGGGAGGGGGGGGAGCTGTTTTTT.

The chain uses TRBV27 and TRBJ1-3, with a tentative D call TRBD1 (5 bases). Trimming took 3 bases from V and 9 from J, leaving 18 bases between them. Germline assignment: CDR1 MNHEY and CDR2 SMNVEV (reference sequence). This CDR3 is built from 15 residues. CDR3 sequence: CASSFYNGGRVTIYF. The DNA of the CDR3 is TGTGCCAGCAGTTTTTATAATGGGGGGAGGGTCACCATATATTTT.

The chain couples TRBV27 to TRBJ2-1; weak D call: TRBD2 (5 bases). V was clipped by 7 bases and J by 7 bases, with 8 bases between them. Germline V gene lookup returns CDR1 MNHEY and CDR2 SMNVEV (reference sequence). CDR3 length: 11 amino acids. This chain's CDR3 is CASTGGNEQFF. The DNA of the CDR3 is TGTGCCAGCACTGGCGGGAATGAGCAGTTCTTC.

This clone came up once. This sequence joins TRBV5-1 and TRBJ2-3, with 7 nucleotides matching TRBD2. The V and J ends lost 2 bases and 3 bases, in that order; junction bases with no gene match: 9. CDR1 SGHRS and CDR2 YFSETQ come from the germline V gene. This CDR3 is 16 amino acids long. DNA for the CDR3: TGCGCCAGCAGCTTAATCGCGGGGGAATCAACAGATACGCAGTATTTT. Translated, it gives CASSLIAGESTDTQYF.

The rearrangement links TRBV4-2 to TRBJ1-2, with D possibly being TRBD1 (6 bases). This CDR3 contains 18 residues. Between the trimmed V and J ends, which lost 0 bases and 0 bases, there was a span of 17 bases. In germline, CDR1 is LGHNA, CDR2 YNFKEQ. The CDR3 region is CASSQDLAGAATNYGYTF. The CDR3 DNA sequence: TGTGCCAGCAGCCAAGATTTGGCAGGGGCCGCCACTAACTATGGCTACACCTTC.

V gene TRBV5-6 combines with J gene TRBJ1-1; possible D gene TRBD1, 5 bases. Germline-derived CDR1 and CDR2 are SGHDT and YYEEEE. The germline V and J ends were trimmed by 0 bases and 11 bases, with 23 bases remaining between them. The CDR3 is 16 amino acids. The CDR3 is CASSLDNWQGPLGAFF. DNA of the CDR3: TGTGCCAGCAGCTTGGATAACTGGCAGGGCCCCTTGGGGGCTTTCTTT.

CDR3 nucleotides: TGTGCCAGCAGCCCCAGACAGAGCTCTGGAAACACCATATATTTT. Its translation: CASSPRQSSGNTIYF. The chain carries TRBV7-6 and TRBJ1-3, with D possibly matching TRBD1 (5 bases). The CDR3 has 15 amino acids. V shed 5 bases and J shed 0 bases, with 11 bases lying between them. The germline gives CDR1 SGHVS, CDR2 FNYEAQ.